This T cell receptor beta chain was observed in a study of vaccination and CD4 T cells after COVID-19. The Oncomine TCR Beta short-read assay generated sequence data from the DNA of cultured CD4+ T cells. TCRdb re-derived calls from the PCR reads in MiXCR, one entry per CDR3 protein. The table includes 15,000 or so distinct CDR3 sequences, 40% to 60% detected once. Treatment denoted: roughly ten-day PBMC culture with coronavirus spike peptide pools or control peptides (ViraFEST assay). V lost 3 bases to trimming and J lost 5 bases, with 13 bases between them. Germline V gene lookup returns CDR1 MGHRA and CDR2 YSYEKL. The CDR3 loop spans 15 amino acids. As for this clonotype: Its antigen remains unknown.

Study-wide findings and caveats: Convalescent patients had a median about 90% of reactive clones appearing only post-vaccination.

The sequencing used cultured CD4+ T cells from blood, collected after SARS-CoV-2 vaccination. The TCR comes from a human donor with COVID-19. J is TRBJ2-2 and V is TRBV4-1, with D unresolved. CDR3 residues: CASSHPGRLTGELFF. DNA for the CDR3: TGCGCCAGCAGCCATCCGGGTCGGCTAACCGGGGAGCTGTTTTTT.